The sequence of this TCR beta chain was determined in a study of T cell responses to AZD1222 COVID-19 vaccine. Findings and caveats of the study: An increase in Spike-specific TCR breadth and depth was observed after two AZD1222 doses. The donors showed a predominance of white British ancestry and of females, with possible underestimation of clonal diversity.

V lost 6 bases, J lost 3 bases, and 12 bases lay in between. This CDR3 has 13 amino acids. In regard to this clone: What it binds is unknown.

TCRdb keeps only in-frame clones here, not all; method: immunoSEQ multiplex PCR. The profile shows about 99,000 clones, 70% to 90% of them singletons. This specimen consisted of peripheral blood, obtained on day 0 of AZD1222 vaccination. This TCR was sampled from an adult in good health. The chain is built from TRBV12-3 or TRBV12-4 and TRBJ2-7; D tentatively reads TRBD1 or TRBD2 (5 bases each). The CDR3 DNA reads as TGTGCCAGCAGCCCGGGACGGAACTACGAGCAGTACTTC. It yields the protein CASSPGRNYEQYF.